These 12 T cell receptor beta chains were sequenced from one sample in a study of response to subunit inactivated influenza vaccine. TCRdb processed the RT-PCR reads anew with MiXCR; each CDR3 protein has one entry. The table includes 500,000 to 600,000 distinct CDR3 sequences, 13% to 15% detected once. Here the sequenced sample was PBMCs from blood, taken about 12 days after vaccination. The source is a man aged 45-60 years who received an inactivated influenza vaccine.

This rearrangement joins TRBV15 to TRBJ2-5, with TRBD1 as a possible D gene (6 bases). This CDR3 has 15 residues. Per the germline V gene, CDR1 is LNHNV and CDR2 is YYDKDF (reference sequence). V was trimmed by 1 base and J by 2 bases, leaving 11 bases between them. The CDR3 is CATSRAGGSQETQYF. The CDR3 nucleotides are TGTGCCACCAGCAGAGCTGGGGGCTCTCAAGAGACCCAGTACTTC. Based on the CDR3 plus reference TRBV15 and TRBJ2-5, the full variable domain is DAMVIQNPRYQVTQFGKPVTLSCSQTLNHNVMYWYQQKSSQAPKLLFHYYDKDFNNEADTPDNFQSRRPNTSFCFLDIRSPGLGDTAMYLCATSRAGGSQETQYFGPGTRLLVL.

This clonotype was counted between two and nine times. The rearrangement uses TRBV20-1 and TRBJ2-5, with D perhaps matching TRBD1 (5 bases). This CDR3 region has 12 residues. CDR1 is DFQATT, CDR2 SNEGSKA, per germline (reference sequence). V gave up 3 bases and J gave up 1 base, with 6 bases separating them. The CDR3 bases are TGCAGTGCTAGTAGGGGCCAAGAGACCCAGTACTTC. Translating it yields CSASRGQETQYF.

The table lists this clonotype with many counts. The chain's CDR3 is CASSEGGGTYEQYF. Written as DNA, the CDR3 is TGTGCCAGCAGTGAAGGAGGAGGTACCTACGAGCAGTACTTC. This chain links TRBV2 with TRBJ2-7; D is perhaps TRBD2 (5 bases). Trimming stripped 1 base from V and 2 bases from J, with 9 bases between. Germline CDR1 SNHLY, CDR2 FYNNEI. The CDR3 runs 14 residues.

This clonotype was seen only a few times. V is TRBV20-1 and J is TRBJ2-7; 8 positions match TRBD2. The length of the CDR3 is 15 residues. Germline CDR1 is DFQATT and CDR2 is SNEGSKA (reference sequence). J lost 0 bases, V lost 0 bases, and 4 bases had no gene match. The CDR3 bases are TGCAGTGCTAGAGATCAGCGGGAGAGCTCCTACGAGCAGTACTTC. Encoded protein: CSARDQRESSYEQYF.

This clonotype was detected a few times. The CDR3 loop is CASSLARLPYNEQFF. The CDR3 region has the DNA TGTGCCAGCAGCTTAGCCAGGCTTCCCTACAATGAGCAGTTCTTC. The V gene is TRBV7-9, the J gene TRBJ2-1; D ambiguous. This CDR3 is built from 15 residues. The V gene's germline CDR1 is SEHNR and CDR2 FQNEAQ (reference sequence). Trimming took 0 bases from V and 2 from J, leaving 8 bases between them.

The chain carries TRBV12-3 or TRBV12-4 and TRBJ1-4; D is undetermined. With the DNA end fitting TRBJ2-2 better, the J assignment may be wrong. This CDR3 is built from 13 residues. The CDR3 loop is CASSYQSWGELFF. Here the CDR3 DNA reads TGTGCCAGCAGTTATCAGTCGTGGGGGGAGCTGTTTTTT.

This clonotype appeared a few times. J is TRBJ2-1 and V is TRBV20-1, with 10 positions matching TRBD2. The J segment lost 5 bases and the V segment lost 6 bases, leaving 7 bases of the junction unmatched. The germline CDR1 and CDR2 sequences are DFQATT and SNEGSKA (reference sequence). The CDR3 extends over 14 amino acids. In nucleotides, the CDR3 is TGCAGTGCCGACCCAGGACTAGCGGACAATGAGCAGTTCTTC. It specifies CSADPGLADNEQFF.

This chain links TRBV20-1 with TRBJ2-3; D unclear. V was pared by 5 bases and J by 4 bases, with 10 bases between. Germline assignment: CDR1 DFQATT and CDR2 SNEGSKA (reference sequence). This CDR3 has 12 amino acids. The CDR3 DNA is TGCAGTGCTGGCATAGCACCAGATACGCAGTATTTT. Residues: CSAGIAPDTQYF.

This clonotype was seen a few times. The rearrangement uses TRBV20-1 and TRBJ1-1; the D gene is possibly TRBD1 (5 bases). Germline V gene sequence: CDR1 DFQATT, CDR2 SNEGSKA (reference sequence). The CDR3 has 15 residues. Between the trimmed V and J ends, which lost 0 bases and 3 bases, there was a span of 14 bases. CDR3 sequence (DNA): TGCAGTGCTAGAGATTACGGGGGGAAGGACACTGAAGCTTTCTTT. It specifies CSARDYGGKDTEAFF.

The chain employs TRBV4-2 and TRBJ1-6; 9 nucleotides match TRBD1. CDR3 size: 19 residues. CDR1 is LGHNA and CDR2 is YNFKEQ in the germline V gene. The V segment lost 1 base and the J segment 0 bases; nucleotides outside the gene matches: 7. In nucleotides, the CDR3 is TGTGCCAGCAGCCAAGTTATAGGACAGGGGATCTCCTATAATTCACCCCTCCACTTT. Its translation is CASSQVIGQGISYNSPLHF.

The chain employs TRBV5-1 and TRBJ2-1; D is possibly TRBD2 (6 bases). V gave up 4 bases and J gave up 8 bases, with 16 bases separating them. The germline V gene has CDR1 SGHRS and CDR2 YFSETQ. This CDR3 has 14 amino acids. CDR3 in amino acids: CASSDRGDSHEQFF. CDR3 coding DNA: TGCGCCAGCAGCGACAGAGGGGACTCCCATGAGCAGTTCTTC.

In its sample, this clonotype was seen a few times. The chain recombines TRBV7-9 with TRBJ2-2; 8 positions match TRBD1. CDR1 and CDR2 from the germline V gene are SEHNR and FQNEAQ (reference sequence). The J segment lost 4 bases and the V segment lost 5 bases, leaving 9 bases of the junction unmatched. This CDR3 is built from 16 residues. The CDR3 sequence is CASSHWTGLATGELFF. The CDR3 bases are TGTGCCAGCAGCCATTGGACAGGGCTCGCCACCGGGGAGCTGTTTTTT.